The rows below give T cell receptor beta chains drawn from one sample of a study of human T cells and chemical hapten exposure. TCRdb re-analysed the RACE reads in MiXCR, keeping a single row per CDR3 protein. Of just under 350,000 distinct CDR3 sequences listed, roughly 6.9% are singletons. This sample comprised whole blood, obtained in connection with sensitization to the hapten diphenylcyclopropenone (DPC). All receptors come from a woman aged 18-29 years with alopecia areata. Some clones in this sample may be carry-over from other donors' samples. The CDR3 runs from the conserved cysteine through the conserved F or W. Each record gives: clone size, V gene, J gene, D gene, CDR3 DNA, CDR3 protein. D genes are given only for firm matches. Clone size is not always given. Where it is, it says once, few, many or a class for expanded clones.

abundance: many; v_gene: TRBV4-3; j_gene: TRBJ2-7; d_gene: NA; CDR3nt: TGCGCCAGCAGCCAAAGGGACCGCTTCGCCGAGCAGTACTTC; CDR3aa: CASSQRDRFAEQYF
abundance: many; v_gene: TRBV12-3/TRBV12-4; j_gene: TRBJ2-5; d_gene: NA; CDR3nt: TGTGCCAGCAGTTTGGAAAGGGACCAAGAGACCCAGTACTTC; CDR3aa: CASSLERDQETQYF
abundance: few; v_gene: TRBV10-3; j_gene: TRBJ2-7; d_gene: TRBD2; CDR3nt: TGTGCCATCAGTGAGTCGAGTTCCGGACTAGCGGGGGGTAGGGAGCAGTACTTC; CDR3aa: CAISESSSGLAGGREQYF
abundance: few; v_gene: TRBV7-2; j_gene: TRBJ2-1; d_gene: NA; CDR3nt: TGTGCCAGCAGCTTAGGCGGCGTCTCCCAGTTCTTC; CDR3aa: CASSLGGVSQFF
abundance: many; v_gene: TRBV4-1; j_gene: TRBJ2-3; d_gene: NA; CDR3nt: TGCGCCAGCAGCCACCGAAGCGGAGATACGCAGTATTTT; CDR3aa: CASSHRSGDTQYF
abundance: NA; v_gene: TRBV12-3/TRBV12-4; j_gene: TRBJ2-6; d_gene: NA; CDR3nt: TGTGCCAGCAGTTTGGAGGGGGGGGCCTCTGGGGCCAACGTCCTGACTTTC; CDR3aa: CASSLEGGASGANVLTF
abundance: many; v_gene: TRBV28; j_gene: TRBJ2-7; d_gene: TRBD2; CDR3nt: TGTGCCAGCAGGGCCGGGGGGACCACCTACGAGCAGTACTTC; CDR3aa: CASRAGGTTYEQYF
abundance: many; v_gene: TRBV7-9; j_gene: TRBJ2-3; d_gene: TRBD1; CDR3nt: TGTGCCAGCAGCTTCCCAGGACAGGGTTCAGATACGCAGTATTTT; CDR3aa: CASSFPGQGSDTQYF
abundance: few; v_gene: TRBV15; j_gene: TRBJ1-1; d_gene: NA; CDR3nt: TGTGCCACCAGCGACTTCGTCTCCGCAGGGGCTTTCTTT; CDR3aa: CATSDFVSAGAFF
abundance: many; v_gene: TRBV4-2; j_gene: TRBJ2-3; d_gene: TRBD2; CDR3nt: TGTGCCAGCAGCCTCCCTAGCGGGGATGGCACAGATACGCAGTATTTT; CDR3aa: CASSLPSGDGTDTQYF
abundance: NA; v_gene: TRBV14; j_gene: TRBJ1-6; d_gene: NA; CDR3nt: TGTGCCAGCAGCCAAGATCTTCAGGGGCAGGGTTCACCCCTCCACTTT; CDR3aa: CASSQDLQGQGSPLHF
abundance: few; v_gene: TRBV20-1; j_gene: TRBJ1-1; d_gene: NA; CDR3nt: TGCAGTGCTGGACAACCGAACACTGAAGCTTTCTTT; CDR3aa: CSAGQPNTEAFF